This T cell receptor (beta chain) stems from a study of Ad26.COV2.S vaccination and SARS-CoV-2 variants. The data were produced by immunoSEQ multiplex PCR, yet TCRdb's version contains in-frame clones alone and is incomplete. In the table there are over 200,000 clones, approximately 87% of which are singletons. The treatment was: around 19 received Ad26.COV2.S at low or high dose, single or two shots; 5 received placebo; per-sample allocation not given. Day 63 after the first vaccine or placebo injection was the time point for sampling. The source material was peripheral blood, sampled in a trial of Ad26.COV2.S vaccine versus placebo. This sequence was found in a person between 18 and 60 years old who received the Ad26.COV2.S COVID-19 vaccine or a placebo.

The CDR3 spells CVPLLVRASGQETQYF. CDR3 bases: TGTGTCCCTCTTCTCGTCAGGGCTAGCGGACAAGAGACCCAGTACTTC. This chain connects TRBV19 to TRBJ2-5, with 7 bases fitting TRBD2. Germline CDR1 is LNHDA and CDR2 is SQIVND (reference sequence). CDR3 size: 16 residues.